This T cell receptor (beta chain) was recovered during a study of blood T cell repertoires in COVID-19. Overall study context: The cDNA or gDNA used as material had been derived from T cells, B-cell-depleted T cells, or PBMCs.

Germline CDR1 and CDR2: ENHRY and SYGVKD. This CDR3 is built from 14 residues. Trimming removed 6 bases from V and 2 bases from J; junction bases left unmatched: 5. Sequencing was performed with immunoSEQ multiplex PCR; in TCRdb, only in-frame clones are kept and a portion is missing. The sample consists of more than 65,000 clones, around 86% of them appearing once. Sequencing was performed on peripheral blood. The origin of this receptor is a man aged 45-65 years with active COVID-19. The chain carries TRBV10-3 and TRBJ1-2; TRBD1 aligns across 8 bases. The CDR3 sequence: CAIRDRGPNYGYTF. The CDR3 bases are TGTGCCATCAGAGACAGGGGCCCCAACTATGGCTACACCTTC.